This T cell receptor beta chain was captured in a study of blood T cell repertoires in COVID-19. Two negative PCRs, clearance, or symptom resolution were required of recovered Cohort 3 donors. V gave up 4 bases and J gave up 1 base; unmatched junction bases: 7. This CDR3 is built from 16 residues. The germline V gene has CDR1 MGHDK and CDR2 SYGVNS. Clones were read by immunoSEQ multiplex PCR, and TCRdb kept only the in-frame ones, dropping some. The table records around 300,000 clones, more than 80% of them present only once. The sample was PBMCs or T cells enriched from blood (not recorded which). The rearrangement links TRBV25-1 to TRBJ1-1, with 9 bases aligning to TRBD1. This clonotype originated in a young woman who had recovered from COVID-19. Here the CDR3 DNA reads TGTGCCAGCAGTGCCACGGACAGGGGTTGGAACACTGAAGCTTTCTTT. Protein: CASSATDRGWNTEAFF.